This record looks at one TCR beta chain sequence and its context. This sample is part of a study of identical twins. This CDR3 is 13 amino acids long. Trimming removed 7 bases from V and 8 bases from J, with 16 bases in between. Germline CDR1 MNHEY, CDR2 SMNVEV (reference sequence). TCRdb ran MiXCR on the 5' RACE reads and lists one entry per CDR3 protein. The data contain 1.5 million to 2 million distinct CDR3 sequences, around a third of them singletons. The chain combines TRBV27 with TRBJ2-3; D might be TRBD1 or TRBD2, each matching 7 bases. Sequencing input: cord blood. The sequence was obtained from a newborn girl in good health. The CDR3 loop reads CASNLQGGGTQYF. In DNA, the CDR3 is TGTGCCAGCAACCTCCAGGGGGGGGGTACGCAGTATTTT.